This T cell receptor beta chain was captured by sequencing in a study of vaccination and CD4 T cells after COVID-19. CD4+ T cells that had been cultured provided DNA sequenced with the Oncomine TCR Beta short-read assay. TCRdb recomputed calls from the PCR reads with MiXCR, one row per CDR3 protein. Of fewer than 10,000 distinct CDR3 sequences listed, more than 20% are singletons. The CDR3 consists of 13 residues. Germline CDR1 reads DFQATT; CDR2 reads SNEGSKA (reference sequence). With V trimmed by 4 bases and J by 5 bases, 6 bases remained unmatched. A few counts support this clonotype. Its antigen is not known. Treatment of the sample: roughly 11-day PBMC culture with coronavirus spike peptide pools or control peptides (ViraFEST assay). Positive SARS-CoV-2 PCR tests in convalescent patients dated from March to December 2020, pre-Alpha, Beta and Delta.

The TCR comes from a human donor with COVID-19. Source material: cultured CD4+ T cells from blood. The gene calls are TRBV20-1 and TRBJ2-5; TRBD2 aligns across 8 bases. In DNA form, the CDR3 reads TGCAGTGCTATCGGAGCGGGGGTTGAGACCCAGTACTTC. Translating gives CSAIGAGVETQYF.